Shown below are 28 T cell receptor beta chains from a single sample sequenced in a study of blood T cells in healthy people across ages. For the second PCR, which ran for about 7 to 12 cycles, a sample-barcoded 5' primer and a J-beta primer mix were used. Via MiXCR, TCRdb re-called the 5' RACE reads, giving one row per CDR3 protein. The sample includes around 1.5 million distinct CDR3 sequences, around 36% of them seen just once. Sequencing was performed on blood. These receptors all stem from a woman aged 30 to 39 in good health.

V usage is TRBV3-1 and J usage is TRBJ2-3; unclear D gene. V was trimmed by 4 bases and J by 4 bases, leaving 12 bases between them. This CDR3 has 14 amino acids. Germline lookup yields CDR1 LGHDT and CDR2 YNNKEL (reference sequence). In DNA form, the CDR3 reads TGTGCCAGCAGCCTCGACTCAAACCCAGATACGCAGTATTTT. It specifies CASSLDSNPDTQYF.

The chain uses TRBV28 and TRBJ1-1; 9 positions match TRBD1. Germline V gene lookup returns CDR1 MDHEN and CDR2 SYDVKM. V lost 7 bases to trimming and J lost 3 bases; unmatched junction nucleotides: 3. The CDR3 has 13 residues. The CDR3 protein is CASTWTGDTEAFF. The CDR3 DNA reads TGTGCCAGCACCTGGACAGGGGACACTGAAGCTTTCTTT.

This chain links TRBV6-5 with TRBJ2-7, with 7 nucleotides matching TRBD1. The CDR3 runs 15 residues. CDR1 and CDR2 from the germline V gene are MNHEY and SVGAGI. With V trimmed by 7 bases and J by 9 bases, 18 bases remained unmatched. Here the CDR3 reads CASTLSPDRDGGQYF. CDR3 DNA: TGTGCCAGCACCCTCTCACCAGACAGGGACGGAGGGCAGTACTTC.

This clonotype was recorded at least ten times. The chain is built from TRBV29-1 and TRBJ2-1; 9 positions match TRBD2. The CDR3 is made up of 14 amino acids. V lost 7 bases and J lost 2; bases outside the gene matches: 6. CDR1 is SQVTM and CDR2 is ANQGSEA in the germline V gene. Here the CDR3 DNA reads TGCAGCGCCCTGGCGGGGGGGGCCTACAATGAGCAGTTCTTC. Its protein product is CSALAGGAYNEQFF.

The V call is TRBV3-1, the J call TRBJ1-1, with TRBD1 matching over 12 bases. Germline CDR1 reads LGHDT; CDR2 reads YNNKEL (reference sequence). CDR3 length equals 13 residues. The V gene end was trimmed by 4 bases and the J gene end by 8 bases; junction bases not matched to a gene: 2. The CDR3 spells CASSPGTGGEAFF. The CDR3 DNA follows: TGTGCCAGCAGCCCCGGGACAGGGGGCGAAGCTTTCTTT.

This clonotype was counted many times. The gene calls are TRBV3-1 and TRBJ2-1, with D uncertain. Germline values: CDR1 LGHDT, CDR2 YNNKEL (reference sequence). The length of the CDR3 is 13 residues. V lost 2 bases, J lost 9 bases, and 11 bases lay in between. The CDR3 loop is CASSQYKGGEQFF. CDR3 DNA sequence: TGTGCCAGCAGCCAATATAAGGGCGGTGAGCAGTTCTTC.

The V call is TRBV7-9, the J call TRBJ2-3, with D tentatively TRBD2 (6 bases). This CDR3 spans 15 amino acids. The V and J ends lost 4 bases and 0 bases respectively, with 11 bases between them. The V gene's germline CDR1 is SEHNR and CDR2 FQNEAQ (reference sequence). The CDR3 reads CASSSRDSSTDTQYF. CDR3 coding DNA: TGTGCCAGCAGCTCCCGGGACTCAAGCACAGATACGCAGTATTTT.

The rearrangement links TRBV3-1 to TRBJ2-7; perhaps TRBD2 as D (5 bases). The ends were cut back, 1 base at V and 0 bases at J, with 16 bases in the middle. Germline V gene sequence: CDR1 LGHDT, CDR2 YNNKEL (reference sequence). The CDR3 runs to 17 residues. The CDR3 DNA reads as TGTGCCAGCAGCCAAGGGCGCCGAGCGGTTAGCTCCTACGAGCAGTACTTC. Protein sequence: CASSQGRRAVSSYEQYF.

The CDR3 loop reads CASSDIAGGSYNEQFF. CDR3 DNA: TGTGCCAGCAGCGATATAGCGGGAGGGTCTTACAATGAGCAGTTCTTC. V and J are TRBV16 and TRBJ2-1, with 11 positions matching TRBD2. The V segment lost 5 bases and the J segment 4 bases; nucleotides outside the gene matches: 7. Germline CDR1 is KGHSY and CDR2 is FQNENV. This CDR3 is 16 amino acids long.

In this sample, this clonotype turned up many times. The chain carries TRBV29-1 and TRBJ2-7; 7 bases align to TRBD1. J gave up 0 bases and V 6 bases, and 14 bases lay outside the gene matches. Germline V gives CDR1 SQVTM, CDR2 ANQGSEA. The CDR3 totals 16 residues. This CDR3 reads CSVEGLRDSSSYEQYF. The CDR3 DNA reads TGCAGCGTCGAGGGCCTCCGGGACAGCAGCTCCTACGAGCAGTACTTC.

J is TRBJ2-1 and V is TRBV28; 9 nucleotides agree with TRBD2. Germline loops: CDR1 MDHEN, CDR2 SYDVKM. The CDR3 is made up of 19 amino acids. Trimming at V came to 4 bases and at J to 6 bases, leaving 19 bases not matched to a gene. CDR3 DNA sequence: TGTGCCAGCAGTTCCAGCCTGAGACAGATAGCGGGAGATGGCAATGAGCAGTTCTTC. Translation: CASSSSLRQIAGDGNEQFF.

This clonotype has just a few counts. The genes are TRBV4-1 and TRBJ1-4; maybe TRBD1 (6 bases). The germline V gene encodes CDR1 MGHRA and CDR2 YSYEKL. V was trimmed by 6 bases and J by 2 bases, leaving 13 bases between them. The CDR3 extends over 15 amino acids. CDR3: CASSPTGITNEKLFF. The CDR3 nucleotides read TGCGCCAGCAGTCCAACAGGGATCACTAATGAAAAACTGTTTTTT.

This clonotype was detected only a few times. The V gene is TRBV10-1, the J gene TRBJ2-3; 7 nucleotides match TRBD2. The CDR3 contains 17 residues. Losses at the gene ends were 0 bases for V and 3 bases for J; bases not matched to a gene: 9. Germline V gene lookup returns CDR1 WNHNN and CDR2 SYGVQD (reference sequence). Here the CDR3 DNA reads TGCGCCAGCAGTGAGTCTTCAGCGGGGAGTAGGACAGATACGCAGTATTTT. Translating gives CASSESSAGSRTDTQYF.

The J gene is TRBJ2-1, the V gene TRBV27; the match to TRBD2 covers 8 bases. The germline V gene has CDR1 MNHEY and CDR2 SMNVEV (reference sequence). The CDR3 is made up of 17 amino acids. Losses at the gene ends were 7 bases for V and 0 bases for J; bases not matched to a gene: 11. The CDR3 reads CASTYTSGESSYNEQFF. The CDR3 DNA reads as TGTGCCAGCACCTACACTAGCGGTGAGAGCTCCTACAATGAGCAGTTCTTC.

The chain links TRBV7-2 to TRBJ2-4; a possible D gene is TRBD1 (6 bases). The closer fit of TRBJ2-7 to the DNA end suggests the J call may be wrong. Germline V gene sequence: CDR1 SGHTA, CDR2 FQGNSA. The CDR3 spans 17 residues. The CDR3 loop reads CASSSSWDNIGVYEQYF. The CDR3, as DNA: TGTGCCAGCAGCTCGTCGTGGGACAACATAGGGGTCTACGAGCAGTACTTC.

V gene TRBV6-6 combines with J gene TRBJ2-7, with TRBD1 matching over 11 bases. Germline V gene sequence: CDR1 MNHNY, CDR2 SVGAGI (reference sequence). The CDR3 has 17 amino acids. V lost 5 bases, J lost 6 bases, and 15 bases stayed unmatched. CDR3 in DNA: TGTGCCAGCAGTACCTCTACGCCGGACAGGGGGCAGCGCGAGCAGTACTTC. Residues: CASSTSTPDRGQREQYF.

The rearrangement links TRBV21-1 to TRBJ1-1; TRBD1 is the table's D call, not checked against the DNA. TRBV21-1 constitutes a pseudogene. This CDR3 contains 17 residues. The CDR3 DNA sequence: TGTGCCAGCAGCAAAGTGGGTCAGGCTCCAATGAACACTGAAGCTTTCTTT. Translating it yields CASSKVGQAPMNTEAFF.

This clonotype was seen once. The CDR3 loop reads CATSPLFRGVMNTEAFF. The DNA for the CDR3 is TGTGCCACCAGCCCCCTCTTCAGGGGGGTAATGAACACTGAAGCTTTCTTT. The gene calls are TRBV15 and TRBJ1-1; TRBD1 matches 7 bases. The CDR3 contains 17 residues. Looked up from germline, CDR1 is LNHNV and CDR2 is YYDKDF (reference sequence). V lost 5 bases to trimming and J lost 0 bases; unmatched junction nucleotides: 12.

This clonotype was seen a few times. V is TRBV20-1 and J is TRBJ2-1; 8 nucleotides line up with TRBD2. Trimming took 4 bases from V and 0 from J; bases not matched to a gene: 11. The CDR3 totals 17 residues. CDR1 DFQATT and CDR2 SNEGSKA come from the germline V gene (reference sequence). The CDR3: CSATIGTSESSYNEQFF. CDR3 DNA: TGCAGTGCTACGATAGGGACTAGTGAAAGCTCCTACAATGAGCAGTTCTTC.

About this clonotype itself: The junction does not match germline at one end; this may be a read error. The rearrangement joins TRBV28 to TRBJ2-1; a weak D match, TRBD1 (5 bases). The germline gives CDR1 MDHEN, CDR2 SYDVKM. This CDR3 spans 17 amino acids. CDR3 residues: CASRQSVGGSSCNEQFF. The CDR3 DNA sequence: TGTGCCAGTAGACAGAGCGTGGGCGGTAGCTCCTGCAATGAGCAGTTCTTC.

In its sample, this clonotype was seen a few times. The chain couples TRBV20-1 to TRBJ2-7; 8 bases line up with TRBD1. This CDR3 is 15 amino acids long. CDR1 and CDR2 from the germline V gene are DFQATT and SNEGSKA (reference sequence). The ends lost 2 bases at V and 5 bases at J; junction bases unmatched: 11. CDR3 amino acids: CSARSKGQGNNEQYF. In DNA, the CDR3 is TGCAGTGCTAGATCTAAAGGACAGGGTAACAACGAGCAGTACTTC.

The chain joins TRBV6-2 or TRBV6-3 to TRBJ2-6; 11 nucleotides match TRBD1. Germline V lookup: CDR1 MNHEY, CDR2 SVGEGT. Trimming removed 0 bases from V and 2 bases from J; junction bases left unmatched: 9. The CDR3 consists of 20 residues. CDR3 sequence (DNA): TGTGCCAGCAGTTACTCGAGGGACAGGGGGTATTATCCTGGGGCCAACGTCCTGACTTTC. Its protein is CASSYSRDRGYYPGANVLTF.

This clonotype has ten or more counts. This chain joins TRBV20-1 and TRBJ2-3; TRBD2 matches at 8 bases. The CDR3 spans 15 residues. V shed 6 bases and J 2 bases; nucleotides not matched to a gene: 10. Germline CDR1 and CDR2: DFQATT and SNEGSKA (reference sequence). Here the CDR3 reads CSAAALAGTTDTQYF. CDR3 nucleotide sequence: TGCAGTGCCGCCGCGCTAGCGGGCACCACAGATACGCAGTATTTT.

This clonotype was observed a handful of times. The chain links TRBV21-1 to TRBJ1-2. TRBV21-1 represents a pseudogene. The CDR3 length is 14 residues. Here the CDR3 DNA reads TGTGCCAGCAGCAAAGAAGGGCAGAACTATGGCTACACCTTC. Its protein product is CASSKEGQNYGYTF.

About this clonotype itself: Possible read error: a much larger clone is one base away. V usage is TRBV4-1 and J usage is TRBJ2-7; TRBD2 is a possible D gene (5 bases). Trimming shortened V by 3 bases and J by 4 bases, and 10 bases separated the two germline ends. The CDR3 has 13 residues. Per the germline V gene, CDR1 is MGHRA and CDR2 is YSYEKL. This chain's CDR3 is CASSHTRLYEQYF. For the CDR3, the DNA is TGCGCCAGCAGCCACACTCGACTATACGAGCAGTACTTC.

There are many counts of this clonotype. This sequence joins TRBV10-3 and TRBJ1-2; the D gene is possibly TRBD1 (5 bases). Trimming pared 2 bases from V and 4 bases from J, leaving 8 bases between. This CDR3 is built from 13 residues. CDR1 ENHRY and CDR2 SYGVKD come from the germline V gene. The CDR3: CAISEPGLYGYTF. As DNA, the CDR3 is TGTGCCATCAGTGAGCCAGGGCTCTATGGCTACACCTTC.

Only a few counts were recorded for this clonotype. The V call is TRBV18, the J call TRBJ2-7; 8 nucleotides agree with TRBD1. This CDR3 has 14 residues. Unmatched junction bases numbered 10, after V lost 6 bases and J lost 6 bases. Looked up from germline, CDR1 is KGHSH and CDR2 is LQKENI. The CDR3 DNA reads as TGTGCCAGCTCTAGGACAGGGTCCGTCCGCGAGCAGTACTTC. Translation: CASSRTGSVREQYF.

This clonotype turned up a few times. This chain uses TRBV3-1 with TRBJ1-2, with D uncertain. This CDR3 region has 15 residues. The germline V and J ends were trimmed by 3 bases and 6 bases, with 17 bases remaining between them. The germline V gene has CDR1 LGHDT and CDR2 YNNKEL (reference sequence). In DNA form, the CDR3 reads TGTGCCAGCAGCCAGATTCAAGGACGGGGAAATGGCTACACCTTC. The encoded protein is CASSQIQGRGNGYTF. Based on the CDR3 plus reference TRBV3-1 and TRBJ1-2, the full variable domain is DTAVSQTPKYLVTQMGNDKSIKCEQNLGHDTMYWYKQDSKKFLKIMFSYNNKELIINETVPNRFSPKSPDKAHLNLHINSLELGDSAVYFCASSQIQGRGNGYTFGSGTRLTVV.